These T cell receptor beta chains were read from a single sample in a study of cytomegalovirus exposure and HLA in healthy donors. Clones were read by immunoSEQ multiplex PCR, and TCRdb kept only the in-frame ones, dropping some. The table shows 120,000 to 150,000 clones, with approximately 70% occurring only once. Sample: PBMCs. Source of these receptors: a woman under 40 in good health and CMV-seronegative. CDR3s include the opening cysteine and the closing phenylalanine or tryptophan. The D gene is left open where the match is weak. Clone size is not always given. Where it is, it says once, few, many or a class for expanded clones.

D	V	J	size	CDR3	DNA
-	TRBV7-2	TRBJ1-2	-	CASSLVPGGGGYTF	TGTGCCAGCAGCTTAGTACCGGGAGGGGGTGGCTACACCTTC
TRBD1	TRBV5-6	TRBJ2-7	-	CASSLPGQGASEQYF	TGTGCCAGCAGCCTCCCGGGACAGGGGGCGAGTGAGCAGTACTTC
TRBD1	TRBV10-1	TRBJ2-5	once	CASSEEGAKTQYF	TGCGCCAGCAGTGAAGAGGGGGCAAAGACCCAGTACTTC
-	TRBV7-3	TRBJ2-5	-	CASSHSGDPETQYF	TGTGCCAGCAGCCACTCGGGAGACCCAGAGACCCAGTACTTC
TRBD2	TRBV11-3	TRBJ2-1	-	CASSVSGNYNEQFF	TGTGCCAGCAGCGTTAGCGGGAACTACAATGAGCAGTTCTTC
-	TRBV7-9	TRBJ1-4	once	CASSLGVGLANEKLFF	TGTGCCAGCAGCTTAGGGGTCGGGTTGGCTAATGAAAAACTGTTTTTT
TRBD2	TRBV6-1	TRBJ2-7	-	CASSPGLAGDPTF	TGTGCCAGCAGCCCCGGACTAGCGGGAGACCCGACCTTC
TRBD2	TRBV30	TRBJ2-1	-	CAWRRREVEQFF	TGTGCCTGGAGGAGACGGGAGGTTGAGCAGTTCTTC
TRBD1	TRBV6-5	TRBJ1-5	-	CASSITGVGQPQHF	TGTGCCAGCAGTATTACAGGGGTGGGGCAGCCCCAGCATTTT
TRBD2	TRBV29-1	TRBJ2-1	-	CSVTSGTYNEQFF	TGCAGCGTGACTAGCGGAACCTACAATGAGCAGTTCTTC
-	TRBV11-3	TRBJ1-2	once	CASSSPCTNYGYTF	TGTGCCAGCAGCTCCCCTTGTACTAACTATGGCTACACCTTC
-	TRBV27	TRBJ1-1	-	CASSLSQGRTVTEAFF	TGTGCCAGCAGTTTGTCTCAGGGTCGAACGGTCACTGAAGCTTTCTTT
-	TRBV28	TRBJ1-2	-	CASRIGIPYGYTF	TGTGCCAGCAGAATCGGGATTCCCTATGGCTACACCTTC
-	TRBV5-1	TRBJ1-6	-	CASSVGQRDNSPLHF	TGCGCCAGCAGCGTCGGACAGCGAGATAATTCACCCCTCCACTTT
TRBD2	TRBV28	TRBJ2-1	few	CASTSGLMSYNEQFF	TGTGCCAGTACTAGCGGCCTGATGTCCTACAATGAGCAGTTCTTC
-	TRBV27	TRBJ2-5	once	CASSLYGGETQYF	TGTGCCAGCAGTTTATATGGGGGGGAGACCCAGTACTTC
TRBD2	TRBV23-1	TRBJ2-1	once	CASSQSWGCGREHNEQFF	TGCGCCAGCAGTCAATCCTGGGGATGTGGGCGGGAGCACAATGAGCAGTTCTTC
TRBD2	TRBV7-9	TRBJ2-7	few	CASSQGPAGAGPGYEQYF	TGTGCCAGCAGCCAGGGCCCAGCGGGAGCGGGGCCGGGCTACGAGCAGTACTTC
-	TRBV30	TRBJ1-5	-	CAWSRNSNQPQHF	TGTGCCTGGAGCAGAAATAGCAATCAGCCCCAGCATTTT
-	TRBV7-9	TRBJ2-2	few	CASSSHLAGELFF	TGTGCCAGCAGCTCCCACTTGGCCGGGGAGCTGTTTTTT
TRBD2	TRBV18	TRBJ2-5	-	CASSRSGSQETQYF	TGTGCCAGCTCACGTAGCGGGAGCCAAGAGACCCAGTACTTC
TRBD1	TRBV5-4	TRBJ2-3	-	CASRGQNTQYF	TGTGCCAGCAGGGGACAGAATACGCAGTATTTT
-	TRBV29-1	TRBJ2-5	-	CSVVGEQETQYF	TGCAGCGTTGTCGGGGAACAAGAGACCCAGTACTTC
TRBD1	TRBV5-4	TRBJ1-1	-	CASSIGQGGGAFF	TGTGCCAGCAGCATTGGACAGGGAGGTGGAGCTTTCTTT
TRBD2	TRBV27	TRBJ2-3	few	CASSLFVLAGTPRQYF	TGTGCCAGCAGTTTATTCGTTCTAGCGGGGACCCCGAGGCAGTATTTT
-	TRBV6-5	TRBJ2-5	-	CASSYSGGQPGETQYF	TGTGCCAGCAGTTACTCGGGTGGACAGCCCGGGGAGACCCAGTACTTC
TRBD2	TRBV29-1	TRBJ2-1	-	CSVDGTSRDLGNEQFF	TGCAGCGTCGATGGGACTAGCAGAGACCTTGGAAATGAGCAGTTCTTC
TRBD2	TRBV9	TRBJ2-2	-	CASSVASSGVGELFF	TGTGCCAGCAGCGTAGCGAGTAGCGGGGTCGGGGAGCTGTTTTTT
TRBD2	TRBV11-3	TRBJ2-5	few	CASSLEGAGGLETQYF	TGTGCCAGCAGCTTAGAAGGGGCGGGAGGGCTAGAGACCCAGTACTTC
-	TRBV28	TRBJ1-2	few	CASSSSPRGAYGYTF	TGTGCCAGCAGCTCTAGCCCACGGGGAGCCTATGGCTACACCTTC